This entry concerns a single T cell receptor beta chain. The data are from a study of shared clonotypes between healthy human individuals. Study-wide background: Researchers drew samples from a couple of women and a few men aged 18 to 49.

Original handling: Junction-only sequences without quality scores came from ImmunoSEQ, so filtering differed. TCRdb's table, derived via immunoSEQ multiplex PCR, lists solely in-frame clones and lacks some. That table gives V, J and clone size, and the DNA gave D and trimming. The profile shows over 2 million clones, about 95% of them singletons. CD45RO-negative cells were positively selected for CCR7, leaving out terminally differentiated effector memory CD45RA+ cells. Per the germline V gene, CDR1 is MNHNY and CDR2 is SVGAGI (reference sequence). Between the trimmed V and J ends, which lost 6 bases and 0 bases, there was a span of 12 bases. This CDR3 comprises 14 residues.

What was sequenced was naive CD8+ T cells sorted from blood. The gene calls are TRBV6-6 and TRBJ2-7; D ambiguous. This sequence was found in a man between 18 and 35 years old in good health. The CDR3 sequence is CASSSDVSSYEQYF. Written as DNA, the CDR3 is TGTGCCAGCAGCTCGGACGTAAGCTCCTACGAGCAGTACTTC.